This passage covers 17 T cell receptor beta chains from one sample sequenced in a study of molecular identifiers for immune sequencing clone quantification. Each CDR3 protein gets one entry after TCRdb re-called the PCR reads with MiXCR. The repertoire has 300,000 to 400,000 distinct CDR3 sequences, under 25% of them found once; the top ten carry around 0.76%. The sequenced sample was naive CD8+ T cells from blood, with Jurkat cell RNA spiked in. Regarding subset: FACS-sorted CD8+CD4-CCR7+CD45RA+ naive T cells. The receptor set was obtained from a human donor in good health. Some libraries in this study had Jurkat cell RNA spiked in.

This clonotype was counted at least ten times. The chain recombines TRBV6-1 with TRBJ2-3; TRBD1 is a possible D gene (5 bases). Trimming took 6 bases from V and 0 from J, leaving 13 bases between them. CDR1 MNHNS and CDR2 SASEGT come from the germline V gene. The CDR3 sequence is 15 residues long. CDR3 region: CASSNFDSSTDTQYF. The CDR3 nucleotides are TGTGCCAGCAGCAACTTCGACAGTAGCACAGATACGCAGTATTTT.

On this clonotype itself: The CDR3 ends on some other residue instead of the conserved phenylalanine or tryptophan, so this is likely a read error. The chain combines TRBV5-4 with TRBJ2-7; perhaps TRBD1 as D (6 bases). This CDR3 region has 14 residues. Deletions cut 2 bases from V and 9 bases from J, with 18 bases between. Germline V gene lookup returns CDR1 SGHNT and CDR2 YYREEE (reference sequence). CDR3 sequence (DNA): TGTGCCAGCAGCTTTAGCAGGGGTAGCTGCGGGCAGTACTCC. Translated: CASSFSRGSCGQYS.

At least ten counts were recorded for this clonotype. This rearrangement joins TRBV25-1 to TRBJ2-7, with D perhaps matching TRBD1 (6 bases). Per the germline V gene, CDR1 is MGHDK and CDR2 is SYGVNS. CDR3 length: 14 residues. The V and J ends lost 1 base and 3 bases respectively, with 10 bases between them. Here the CDR3 reads CASSEWQGNYEQYF. The CDR3 DNA reads TGTGCCAGCAGTGAATGGCAGGGGAACTACGAGCAGTACTTC.

Notes on this clonotype: This may come from a read error, since a much larger clone is one base off. The chain combines TRBV2 with TRBJ1-1; tentative D call: TRBD1 (6 bases). The CDR3 runs to 16 residues. Germline V gene lookup returns CDR1 SNHLY and CDR2 FYNNEI. The CDR3 reads CASSEVLVQGETAAFF. CDR3 in DNA: TGTGCCAGCAGTGAAGTGTTGGTACAGGGTGAGACTGCAGCTTTCTTT.

This clonotype was recorded at least ten times. The V and J genes are TRBV12-3 or TRBV12-4 and TRBJ1-2; D uncertain. The CDR3 extends over 12 amino acids. V was cut by 5 bases and J by 6 bases, with 10 bases left in between. The CDR3, as DNA: TGTGCCAGCAGTCTAAGTCCAAATGGCTACACCTTC. As protein: CASSLSPNGYTF.

This clonotype was detected only once. A much larger clone differs by one base, so this may be a read error. The conserved phenylalanine or tryptophan is not found at the CDR3 terminus, so this likely reflects a read error. The chain couples TRBV5-6 to TRBJ1-5; 8 bases align to TRBD1. V shed 4 bases, J shed 4 bases, and the junction held 10 bases outside the gene matches. Germline CDR1 and CDR2: SGHDT and YYEEEE. There are 16 residues in the CDR3. CDR3 region: CASSGGQGIVNQPQHS. The CDR3, as DNA: TGTGCCAGCAGCGGCGGACAGGGAATAGTGAATCAGCCCCAGCATTCT.

This clonotype has a handful of counts. The chain joins TRBV30 to TRBJ2-7, with D possibly called TRBD1 or TRBD2 (5 bases each). Germline lookup yields CDR1 GTSNPN and CDR2 SVGIG (reference sequence). The ends were cut back, 1 base at V and 6 bases at J, with 13 bases in the middle. CDR3 size: 13 residues. The CDR3 bases are TGTGCCTGGAGTGGGGGACCGAGGTCCGAGCAGTACTTC. Amino acids: CAWSGGPRSEQYF.

In the case of this clonotype: A read error may explain this, as a much larger clone is one base away. The chain couples TRBV9 to TRBJ2-5; D is undetermined. The V end lost 3 bases, the J end lost 4 bases, and 13 bases lay between the germline ends. The CDR3 is 14 amino acids. CDR1 is SGDLS, CDR2 YYNGEE, per germline. CDR3 region: CASSGGPLGETQYF. The CDR3 region has the DNA TGTGCCAGCAGCGGTGGACCACTGGGAGAGACCCAGTACTTC.

This chain joins TRBV2 and TRBJ2-1; possibly TRBD2 for D (6 bases). The CDR3 runs 17 residues. CDR1 is SNHLY, CDR2 FYNNEI, per germline. The V and J ends lost 10 bases and 0 bases respectively, with 22 bases between them. CDR3 amino acids: CATDSPSGGDSYNEQFF. The CDR3 DNA reads TGTGCCACCGACTCCCCCTCAGGCGGGGACTCCTACAATGAGCAGTTCTTC.

In this sample, this clonotype turned up many times. This chain links TRBV5-1 with TRBJ2-7, with TRBD1 matching over 7 bases. The ends lost 1 base at V and 3 bases at J; junction bases unmatched: 7. The CDR3 runs 15 residues. Germline-derived CDR1 and CDR2 are SGHRS and YFSETQ. The CDR3 loop is CASSLTRQGNYEQYF. Here the CDR3 DNA reads TGCGCCAGCAGCTTGACGAGACAGGGCAACTACGAGCAGTACTTC. Variable domain in full (rest from reference TRBV5-1 and TRBJ2-7): KAGVTQTPRYLIKTRGQQVTLSCSPISGHRSVSWYQQTPGQGLQFLFEYFSETQRNKGNFPGRFSGRQFSNSRSEMNVSTLELGDSALYLCASSLTRQGNYEQYFGPGTRLTVT.

This clonotype occurred many times. The genes are TRBV2 and TRBJ1-5; 8 nucleotides line up with TRBD1. V was clipped by 8 bases and J by 2 bases; unmatched bases: 8. This CDR3 has 15 residues. CDR1 and CDR2 (germline): SNHLY, FYNNEI. This CDR3 is CASQTGDGGNQPQHF. For the CDR3, the DNA is TGTGCCAGCCAGACAGGGGACGGCGGCAATCAGCCCCAGCATTTT.

Note on this clonotype: The junction shows a germline mismatch at one end, possibly a read error. This chain joins TRBV4-2 and TRBJ2-7; 8 bases are shared with TRBD2. Germline CDR1 is LGHNA and CDR2 is YNFKEQ. This CDR3 has 15 amino acids. Written as DNA, the CDR3 is TGTGCCAGCAGCCAAGAGGCGAGCGGGGGCTCCGAGCAGTCCTTC. Protein sequence: CASSQEASGGSEQSF.

This clonotype was counted only a few times. J is TRBJ2-1 and V is TRBV11-2; D might be TRBD1 (6 bases). Trimming removed 5 bases from V and 7 bases from J, with 15 bases in between. Per germline, CDR1 SGHAT and CDR2 FQNNGV. The CDR3 sequence is 14 residues long. CDR3 protein: CASSPPGVGNEQFF. In DNA form, the CDR3 reads TGTGCCAGCAGCCCTCCAGGGGTGGGGAATGAGCAGTTCTTC.

On this clonotype: With a much larger clone just one base away, this may be a read error. Here the CDR3 omits its conserved ending phenylalanine or tryptophan, so a read error is the likely source. The V call is TRBV6-5, the J call TRBJ1-2; D is ambiguous. Germline CDR1 and CDR2: MNHEY and SVGAGI. Trimming took off 6 bases at V and 7 bases at J, with 9 bases between the two ends. This CDR3 is built from 11 residues. The CDR3 nucleotides read TGTGCCAGCAGGACGGCAATTGGCTACACCCTC. This gives the protein CASRTAIGYTL.

The table lists this clonotype with a few counts. The chain combines TRBV11-2 with TRBJ2-7; D is perhaps TRBD1 (6 bases). CDR3 length: 18 amino acids. Trimming cost V 5 bases and J 0 bases, with 23 bases left between them. The germline V gene has CDR1 SGHAT and CDR2 FQNNGV. CDR3 region: CASSPSLGTRGLSYEQYF. Written as DNA, the CDR3 is TGTGCCAGCAGCCCTAGCCTCGGGACCAGGGGTCTCTCCTACGAGCAGTACTTC. Variable domain in full (rest from reference TRBV11-2 and TRBJ2-7): EAGVAQSPRYKIIEKRQSVAFWCNPISGHATLYWYQQILGQGPKLLIQFQNNGVVDDSQLPKDRFSAERLKGVDSTLKIQPAKLEDSAVYLCASSPSLGTRGLSYEQYFGPGTRLTVT.

The table lists this clonotype with a few counts. The CDR3 region has the DNA TGTGCCAGCACCACCGGACTCTGGGAAGCTTTCTTT. This gives the protein CASTTGLWEAFF. The genes are TRBV19 and TRBJ1-1, with D unclear. The V gene lost 9 bases and the J gene lost 8 bases, with 16 bases spanning the gap. Germline V gives CDR1 LNHDA, CDR2 SQIVND (reference sequence). This CDR3 contains 12 residues.

The chain links TRBV11-2 to TRBJ2-6; 7 positions agree with TRBD1. This CDR3 region has 21 residues. Looked up from germline, CDR1 is SGHAT and CDR2 is FQNNGV. V was pared by 3 bases and J by 0 bases, with 17 bases of the junction left unmatched. The CDR3 region is CASSFLSGQRSLSSGANVLTF. The CDR3 DNA sequence: TGTGCCAGCAGCTTTTTATCGGGACAGCGCAGCCTGAGCTCTGGGGCCAACGTCCTGACTTTC.